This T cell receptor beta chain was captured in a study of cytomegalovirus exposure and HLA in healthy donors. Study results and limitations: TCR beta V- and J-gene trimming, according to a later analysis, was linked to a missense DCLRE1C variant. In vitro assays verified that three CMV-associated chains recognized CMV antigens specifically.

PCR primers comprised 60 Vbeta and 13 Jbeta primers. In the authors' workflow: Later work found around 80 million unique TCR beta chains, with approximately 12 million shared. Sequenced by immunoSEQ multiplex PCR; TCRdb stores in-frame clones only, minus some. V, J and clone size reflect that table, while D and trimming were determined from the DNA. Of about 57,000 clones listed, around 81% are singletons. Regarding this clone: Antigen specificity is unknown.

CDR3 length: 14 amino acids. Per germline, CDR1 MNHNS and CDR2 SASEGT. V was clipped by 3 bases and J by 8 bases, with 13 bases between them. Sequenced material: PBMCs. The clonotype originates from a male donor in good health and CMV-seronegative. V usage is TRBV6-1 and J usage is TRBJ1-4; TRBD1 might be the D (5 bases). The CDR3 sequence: CASSDNRGSEKLFF. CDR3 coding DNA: TGTGCCAGCAGTGACAACCGGGGGAGCGAAAAACTGTTTTTT.